This is a list of T cell receptor beta chains from one sample in a study of OX40 agonist ivuxolimab in advanced cancers. TCRdb keeps only in-frame clones here, not all; method: immunoSEQ multiplex PCR. The sample gives about 68,000 clones, 85% to 90% of which show up once; roughly 0.74% is in the top ten. The sequenced sample was CD4+ or CD8+ T cells sorted from blood, obtained in a trial of the OX40 agonist ivuxolimab. The receptors shown here come from an adult with an advanced solid tumor such as melanoma, head and neck, liver or kidney cancer. Both conserved end residues are part of each CDR3. D genes are given only for firm matches. Clone sizes are given selectively: once, few, many, or a class where the clone is expanded.

abundance: NA
j_gene: TRBJ2-3
v_gene: TRBV10-3
d_gene: NA
CDR3nt: TGTGCCATCAGTGAGTCAGCAGCCAACGGGGGACTCACAGATACGCAGTATTTT
CDR3aa: CAISESAANGGLTDTQYF

abundance: NA
j_gene: TRBJ1-2
v_gene: TRBV18
d_gene: TRBD1
CDR3nt: TGTGCCAGCTCACCAGACAGGGAATATGGCTACACCTTC
CDR3aa: CASSPDREYGYTF

abundance: NA
j_gene: TRBJ1-3
v_gene: TRBV6-1
d_gene: TRBD1
CDR3nt: TGTGCCAGCAGTGGCGCGAAAACAGGGGTGAGAGGAAACACCATATATTTT
CDR3aa: CASSGAKTGVRGNTIYF

abundance: NA
j_gene: TRBJ1-5
v_gene: TRBV5-4
d_gene: NA
CDR3nt: TGTGCCAGCAGCTTGACCCCTAATCAGCCCCAGCATTTT
CDR3aa: CASSLTPNQPQHF

abundance: NA
j_gene: TRBJ1-1
v_gene: TRBV28
d_gene: NA
CDR3nt: TGTGCCAGCAGTCTCTACAGGGAGAGGGCTTTCTTT
CDR3aa: CASSLYRERAFF

abundance: NA
j_gene: TRBJ1-5
v_gene: TRBV5-1
d_gene: NA
CDR3nt: TGCGCCAGCAGCTTGATGGGTGATCAGCCCCAGCATTTT
CDR3aa: CASSLMGDQPQHF

abundance: NA
j_gene: TRBJ2-7
v_gene: TRBV5-4
d_gene: NA
CDR3nt: TGTGCCAGCAGCTTGGGCAGCTCCTACGAGCAGTACTTC
CDR3aa: CASSLGSSYEQYF

abundance: NA
j_gene: TRBJ1-1
v_gene: TRBV6-6
d_gene: TRBD1
CDR3nt: TGTGCCAGCAGTTACGATTGGGACAGGGTCCCTGAAGCTTTCTTT
CDR3aa: CASSYDWDRVPEAFF

abundance: NA
j_gene: TRBJ1-4
v_gene: TRBV6-1
d_gene: NA
CDR3nt: TGTGCCAGCGTCCTCGTAGGGACCGAAAAACTGTTTTTT
CDR3aa: CASVLVGTEKLFF

abundance: once
j_gene: TRBJ2-7
v_gene: TRBV5-1
d_gene: NA
CDR3nt: TGCGCCAGCAGCTTGAGGGTGGTGGACGACAGCTCCTACGAGCAGTACTTC
CDR3aa: CASSLRVVDDSSYEQYF

abundance: NA
j_gene: TRBJ1-2
v_gene: TRBV1
d_gene: NA
CDR3nt: TGCACCAGCAGCCGGGGGCTCGATGGCTACACCTTC
CDR3aa: CTSSRGLDGYTF

abundance: NA
j_gene: TRBJ1-2
v_gene: TRBV7-2
d_gene: NA
CDR3nt: TGTGCCAGCAGCTTAGATTATAGGGGCCTGGGTGGCTACACCTTC
CDR3aa: CASSLDYRGLGGYTF

abundance: NA
j_gene: TRBJ2-3
v_gene: TRBV4-3
d_gene: TRBD2
CDR3nt: TGCGCCAGCAGCCCCAGAGGGGGGGCTAGCGGGGGGGATACGCAGTATTTT
CDR3aa: CASSPRGGASGGDTQYF

abundance: NA
j_gene: TRBJ2-6
v_gene: TRBV7-2
d_gene: NA
CDR3nt: TGTGCCAGCAGCCCCCAAATCTTCTCTGGGGCCAACGTCCTGACTTTC
CDR3aa: CASSPQIFSGANVLTF

abundance: NA
j_gene: TRBJ1-1
v_gene: TRBV18
d_gene: NA
CDR3nt: TGTGCCAGCTCACCGGGCGGAGGTAGCACTGAAGCTTTCTTT
CDR3aa: CASSPGGGSTEAFF

abundance: NA
j_gene: TRBJ1-3
v_gene: TRBV7-9
d_gene: NA
CDR3nt: TGTGCCAGCACCACGGACAGAGGTGGAAACACCATATATTTT
CDR3aa: CASTTDRGGNTIYF

abundance: NA
j_gene: TRBJ2-5
v_gene: TRBV5-1
d_gene: TRBD2
CDR3nt: TGCGCCAGCAGCCCCCCTGGCGGGGGACAAGAGACCCAGTACTTC
CDR3aa: CASSPPGGGQETQYF

abundance: NA
j_gene: TRBJ2-3
v_gene: TRBV18
d_gene: NA
CDR3nt: TGTGCCAGCTCACCGCGGCAGGGTATCACAGATACGCAGTATTTT
CDR3aa: CASSPRQGITDTQYF

abundance: few
j_gene: TRBJ1-2
v_gene: TRBV19
d_gene: TRBD1
CDR3nt: TGTGCCAGTAGAGACAGGGGAACAACTGGTGGCTACACCTTC
CDR3aa: CASRDRGTTGGYTF

abundance: NA
j_gene: TRBJ1-5
v_gene: TRBV5-6
d_gene: NA
CDR3nt: TGTGCCAGCAGCTTGCGGAGAGGAAATCAGCCCCAGCATTTT
CDR3aa: CASSLRRGNQPQHF

abundance: NA
j_gene: TRBJ1-2
v_gene: TRBV7-2
d_gene: NA
CDR3nt: TGTGCCAGCAGTTACAGTAACTATGGCTACACCTTC
CDR3aa: CASSYSNYGYTF

abundance: NA
j_gene: TRBJ1-1
v_gene: TRBV29-1
d_gene: NA
CDR3nt: TGCAGCGCCCAAGGGGGGGGCAGAATTGAAGCTTTCTTT
CDR3aa: CSAQGGGRIEAFF

abundance: once
j_gene: TRBJ2-3
v_gene: TRBV5-1
d_gene: TRBD2
CDR3nt: TGCGCCAGCAGCTTGGCCGGGCAGGGAGGGGCAGATACGCAGTATTTT
CDR3aa: CASSLAGQGGADTQYF

abundance: few
j_gene: TRBJ1-2
v_gene: TRBV18
d_gene: NA
CDR3nt: TGTGCCAGCTCACGGGGCAGCGGGGGCCTCTATGGCTACACCTTC
CDR3aa: CASSRGSGGLYGYTF

abundance: once
j_gene: TRBJ1-1
v_gene: TRBV7-8
d_gene: NA
CDR3nt: TGTGCCAGCAGCTTAGGGGCGGCTAATGGGCGCACTGAAGCTTTCTTT
CDR3aa: CASSLGAANGRTEAFF

abundance: NA
j_gene: TRBJ1-2
v_gene: TRBV19
d_gene: TRBD1
CDR3nt: TGTGCCAGTAGTATCGCGGGACAGACTTCTGACTTTCCCTATGGCTACACCTTC
CDR3aa: CASSIAGQTSDFPYGYTF

abundance: NA
j_gene: TRBJ1-1
v_gene: TRBV6-1
d_gene: NA
CDR3nt: TGTGCCAGCAGGCAGGCAGGGGTCCCGAACACTGAAGCTTTCTTT
CDR3aa: CASRQAGVPNTEAFF

abundance: NA
j_gene: TRBJ1-1
v_gene: TRBV4-3
d_gene: NA
CDR3nt: TGCGCCAGCAGCCGGACAGAGATGAACACTGAAGCTTTCTTT
CDR3aa: CASSRTEMNTEAFF

abundance: NA
j_gene: TRBJ2-3
v_gene: TRBV6-6
d_gene: NA
CDR3nt: TGTGCCAGCAGACCCTCTAGGGGTAGGACGCAGTATTTT
CDR3aa: CASRPSRGRTQYF

abundance: NA
j_gene: TRBJ2-7
v_gene: TRBV6-1
d_gene: NA
CDR3nt: TGTGCCAGCAGTGACCCAGGGTACGAGCAGTACTTC
CDR3aa: CASSDPGYEQYF

abundance: few
j_gene: TRBJ1-6
v_gene: TRBV5-1
d_gene: TRBD1
CDR3nt: TGCGCCAGCACGAGGACAGGGGATAGCTCCTATAATTCACCCCTCCACTTT
CDR3aa: CASTRTGDSSYNSPLHF

abundance: NA
j_gene: TRBJ1-1
v_gene: TRBV2
d_gene: NA
CDR3nt: TGTGCCAGCAGGACACAGGTGAGCACTGAAGCTTTCTTT
CDR3aa: CASRTQVSTEAFF

abundance: NA
j_gene: TRBJ1-2
v_gene: TRBV10-3
d_gene: TRBD1
CDR3nt: TGTGCCATCAGCGCCGCGACAGGGATGGACTATGGCTACACCTTC
CDR3aa: CAISAATGMDYGYTF

abundance: NA
j_gene: TRBJ2-5
v_gene: TRBV7-2
d_gene: NA
CDR3nt: TGTGCCAGCAGCTTAGAGTGGAATCAAGAGACCCAGTACTTC
CDR3aa: CASSLEWNQETQYF

abundance: NA
j_gene: TRBJ1-5
v_gene: TRBV2
d_gene: NA
CDR3nt: TGTGCCAGCAGTGGGCAGGGGTTAAGCAATCAGCCCCAGCATTTT
CDR3aa: CASSGQGLSNQPQHF

abundance: NA
j_gene: TRBJ1-3
v_gene: TRBV18
d_gene: NA
CDR3nt: TGTGCCAGCTCACCGGGACAAACGAGTGGGAACACCATATATTTT
CDR3aa: CASSPGQTSGNTIYF

abundance: NA
j_gene: TRBJ1-6
v_gene: TRBV6-4
d_gene: NA
CDR3nt: TGTGCCAGCAGTGAATTAAGGTCGTATAATTCACCCCTCCACTTT
CDR3aa: CASSELRSYNSPLHF